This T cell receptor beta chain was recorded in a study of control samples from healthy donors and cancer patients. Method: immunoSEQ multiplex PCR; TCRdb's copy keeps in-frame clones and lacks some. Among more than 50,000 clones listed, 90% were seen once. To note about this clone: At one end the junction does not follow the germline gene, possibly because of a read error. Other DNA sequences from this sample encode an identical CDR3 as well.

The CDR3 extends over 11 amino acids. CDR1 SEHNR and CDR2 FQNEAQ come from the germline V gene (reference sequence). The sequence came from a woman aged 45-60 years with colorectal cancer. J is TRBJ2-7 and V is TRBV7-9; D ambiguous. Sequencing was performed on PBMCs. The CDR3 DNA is TGTGCCAGCAGCTTAACGTCCGACGGGCACTTC. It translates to CASSLTSDGHF. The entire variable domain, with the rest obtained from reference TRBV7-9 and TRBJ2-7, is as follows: DTGVSQNPRHKITKRGQNVTFRCDPISEHNRLYWYRQTLGQGPEFLTYFQNEAQLEKSRLLSDRFSAERPKGSFSTLEIQRTEQGDSAMYLCASSLTSDGHFGPGTRLTVT.